This TCR beta chain originates from a study of T-cell memory formation after mild COVID-19. Study in general: Among the donors, TCR clusters were largely specific to each donor. Overall study results and limits: The main location of contracting CD4+ clones was CM and EM, and that of contracting CD8+ clones was EMRA. Certain responding clones were present in pre-infection memory, suggesting participation of cross-reactive memory. Among clones peaking at day 37 in the second wave, SARS-CoV-2 specificity remained unconfirmed.

This clonotype was picked up a small number of times. Antigen: not known. This CDR3 has 20 residues. MiXCR was run by TCRdb on the 5' RACE reads, yielding one entry per CDR3 protein. The sample holds roughly 610,000 distinct CDR3 sequences, 17% seen once. The chain carries TRBV21-1 and TRBJ2-7; the table's D gene call, TRBD1, was not cross checked with the DNA. TRBV21-1 is given as a pseudogene. Sequencing used PBMCs or a T cell subset sorted from them (not recorded which). The TCR was taken from an adult woman who had mild COVID-19 (a few samples of this study predate the infection). Cell type and time point are not known. The CDR3 reads CASSKLPGRRTAIKGYEQYF. The CDR3 DNA is TGTGCCAGCAGCAAACTCCCGGGACGGAGGACGGCGATTAAGGGCTACGAGCAGTACTTC.